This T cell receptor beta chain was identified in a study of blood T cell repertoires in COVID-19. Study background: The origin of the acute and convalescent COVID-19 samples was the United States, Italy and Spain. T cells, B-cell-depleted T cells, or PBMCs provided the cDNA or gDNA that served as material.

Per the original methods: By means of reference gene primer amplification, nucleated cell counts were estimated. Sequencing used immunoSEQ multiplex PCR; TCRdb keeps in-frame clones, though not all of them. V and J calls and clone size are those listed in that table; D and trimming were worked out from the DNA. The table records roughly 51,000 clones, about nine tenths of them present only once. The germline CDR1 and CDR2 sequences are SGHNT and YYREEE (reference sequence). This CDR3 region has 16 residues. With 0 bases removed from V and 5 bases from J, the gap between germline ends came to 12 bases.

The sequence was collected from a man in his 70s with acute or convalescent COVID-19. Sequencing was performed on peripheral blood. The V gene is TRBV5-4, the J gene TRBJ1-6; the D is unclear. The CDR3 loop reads CASSLGGGRHNSPLHF. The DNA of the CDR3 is TGTGCCAGCAGCTTGGGAGGAGGGAGACATAATTCACCCCTCCACTTT.